Listed below are T cell receptor beta chains from one sample, sequenced in a study of T cells in Graves' hyperthyroidism and ophthalmopathy. MiXCR was run by TCRdb on the multiplex PCR reads, yielding one entry per CDR3 protein. The repertoire holds a few hundred thousand distinct CDR3 sequences, with around 20% as singletons. Sequencing used blood. These receptor sequences come from a man between 18 and 35 years old with Graves' hyperthyroidism. The CDR3 runs from the conserved cysteine through the conserved F or W. D genes are given only for firm matches. Expanded clones are given a class, and other clones once, few, many or no size at all.

clone size: few; J gene: TRBJ2-7; V gene: TRBV20-1; D gene: .; CDR3 protein: CSARDPRHEQYF; CDR3 DNA: TGCAGTGCTAGAGATCCTAGACACGAGCAGTACTTC
clone size: many; J gene: TRBJ1-3; V gene: TRBV29-1; D gene: .; CDR3 protein: CSVSHTGNTIYF; CDR3 DNA: TGCAGCGTTAGCCACACTGGAAACACCATATATTTT
clone size: many; J gene: TRBJ1-1; V gene: TRBV6-5; D gene: .; CDR3 protein: CASSYHPPRTNTEAFF; CDR3 DNA: TGTGCCAGCAGTTACCATCCCCCCAGGACGAACACTGAAGCTTTCTTT
clone size: many; J gene: TRBJ2-7; V gene: TRBV27; D gene: .; CDR3 protein: CASSPPPYEQYF; CDR3 DNA: TGTGCCAGCAGTCCTCCACCCTACGAGCAGTACTTC
clone size: .; J gene: TRBJ1-5; V gene: TRBV4-1; D gene: .; CDR3 protein: CASSQGVEDLVNQPQHF; CDR3 DNA: TGCGCCAGCAGCCAGGGTGTGGAGGACCTGGTCAATCAGCCCCAGCATTTT
clone size: .; J gene: TRBJ2-5; V gene: TRBV18; D gene: .; CDR3 protein: CASSLVMRGGETQYF; CDR3 DNA: TGTGCCAGCTCATTGGTGATGCGGGGCGGGGAGACCCAGTACTTC
clone size: many; J gene: TRBJ1-1; V gene: TRBV6-1; D gene: .; CDR3 protein: CASSARYYTEAFF; CDR3 DNA: TGTGCCAGCAGTGCTCGTTACTACACTGAAGCTTTCTTT
clone size: .; J gene: TRBJ1-2; V gene: TRBV6-2/TRBV6-3; D gene: .; CDR3 protein: CASTHRGAVVDGYTF; CDR3 DNA: TGTGCCAGCACTCATCGGGGGGCGGTAGTCGATGGCTACACCTTC
clone size: many; J gene: TRBJ1-1; V gene: TRBV15; D gene: .; CDR3 protein: CATSRGEGMGNTEAFF; CDR3 DNA: TGTGCCACCAGCAGAGGGGAGGGGATGGGGAACACTGAAGCTTTCTTT
clone size: many; J gene: TRBJ2-7; V gene: TRBV5-1; D gene: .; CDR3 protein: CASSLIPTKNEQYF; CDR3 DNA: TGCGCCAGCAGCTTAATCCCGACGAAGAACGAGCAGTACTTC
clone size: .; J gene: TRBJ2-7; V gene: TRBV4-1; D gene: TRBD2; CDR3 protein: CASSFRLAEVYEQYF; CDR3 DNA: TGCGCCAGCAGCTTCCGACTAGCGGAGGTTTACGAGCAGTACTTC
clone size: many; J gene: TRBJ2-5; V gene: TRBV10-2; D gene: TRBD2; CDR3 protein: CASSVGASGGVKETQYF; CDR3 DNA: TGCGCCAGCAGTGTAGGGGCTAGCGGGGGGGTCAAAGAGACCCAGTACTTC
clone size: many; J gene: TRBJ2-5; V gene: TRBV2; D gene: TRBD2; CDR3 protein: CASTGTSGETQYF; CDR3 DNA: TGTGCCAGCACCGGGACTAGCGGAGAGACCCAGTACTTC
clone size: many; J gene: TRBJ1-5; V gene: TRBV28; D gene: .; CDR3 protein: CASSLRGIDQPQHF; CDR3 DNA: TGTGCCAGCAGTTTACGGGGCATAGATCAGCCCCAGCATTTT
clone size: many; J gene: TRBJ1-1; V gene: TRBV2; D gene: TRBD1; CDR3 protein: CASSSWTGSLMNTEAFF; CDR3 DNA: TGTGCCAGCTCATCATGGACAGGGTCCCTCATGAACACTGAAGCTTTCTTT
clone size: .; J gene: TRBJ1-1; V gene: TRBV6-1; D gene: .; CDR3 protein: CASPGHTEAFF; CDR3 DNA: TGTGCCAGCCCGGGTCATACTGAAGCTTTCTTT
clone size: .; J gene: TRBJ2-5; V gene: TRBV15; D gene: .; CDR3 protein: CATSRDWVDQGQYF; CDR3 DNA: TGTGCCACCAGCAGAGATTGGGTTGATCAGGGCCAGTACTTC
clone size: many; J gene: TRBJ2-2; V gene: TRBV2; D gene: .; CDR3 protein: CASSVGRMNTGELFF; CDR3 DNA: TGTGCCAGCAGTGTAGGGCGGATGAACACCGGGGAGCTGTTTTTT
clone size: .; J gene: TRBJ2-7; V gene: TRBV20-1; D gene: .; CDR3 protein: CSAAEGYEQYF; CDR3 DNA: TGCAGTGCCGCTGAGGGCTACGAGCAGTACTTC
clone size: many; J gene: TRBJ1-1; V gene: TRBV28; D gene: .; CDR3 protein: CASSSPLEAFF; CDR3 DNA: TGTGCCAGCAGTTCCCCTCTCGAAGCTTTCTTT
clone size: .; J gene: TRBJ2-5; V gene: TRBV5-1; D gene: .; CDR3 protein: CASSWDTRTLGETQYF; CDR3 DNA: TGCGCCAGCAGCTGGGACACCAGGACACTCGGAGAGACCCAGTACTTC
clone size: many; J gene: TRBJ1-5; V gene: TRBV20-1; D gene: .; CDR3 protein: CSATTGTPFSNQPQHF; CDR3 DNA: TGCAGTGCTACAACCGGGACACCGTTTAGCAATCAGCCCCAGCATTTT
clone size: .; J gene: TRBJ2-5; V gene: TRBV27; D gene: .; CDR3 protein: CVSSWGRGQETQYF; CDR3 DNA: TGTGTCAGCAGTTGGGGTCGGGGGCAAGAGACCCAGTACTTC
clone size: many; J gene: TRBJ2-7; V gene: TRBV12-3/TRBV12-4; D gene: .; CDR3 protein: CASSLAGVPSEQYF; CDR3 DNA: TGTGCCAGCAGTTTAGCCGGGGTTCCCAGCGAGCAGTACTTC
clone size: .; J gene: TRBJ1-1; V gene: TRBV28; D gene: .; CDR3 protein: CASKFGDRGFAEAFF; CDR3 DNA: TGTGCCAGCAAATTTGGTGATAGGGGCTTCGCTGAAGCTTTCTTT
clone size: many; J gene: TRBJ1-2; V gene: TRBV12-5; D gene: .; CDR3 protein: CASGLYGTPHGYTF; CDR3 DNA: TGTGCTAGTGGTTTGTACGGGACACCCCATGGCTACACCTTC
clone size: .; J gene: TRBJ2-7; V gene: TRBV7-8; D gene: TRBD1; CDR3 protein: CASSRRDRHSYEQYF; CDR3 DNA: TGTGCCAGCAGCAGACGGGACAGACACTCCTACGAGCAGTACTTC
clone size: many; J gene: TRBJ1-2; V gene: TRBV20-1; D gene: .; CDR3 protein: CSALRTVRGYTF; CDR3 DNA: TGCAGTGCTCTCCGGACGGTGCGGGGCTACACCTTC
clone size: many; J gene: TRBJ2-7; V gene: TRBV28; D gene: TRBD2; CDR3 protein: CASRPRLAGDYEQYF; CDR3 DNA: TGTGCCAGCAGACCTAGACTAGCGGGGGACTACGAGCAGTACTTC
clone size: once; J gene: TRBJ1-1; V gene: TRBV7-9; D gene: .; CDR3 protein: CASSLQGSDTEAFF; CDR3 DNA: TGTGCCAGCAGCTTACAGGGTTCGGACACTGAAGCTTTCTTT
clone size: many; J gene: TRBJ2-7; V gene: TRBV12-3/TRBV12-4; D gene: .; CDR3 protein: CASSPTRAGEQYF; CDR3 DNA: TGTGCCAGCAGTCCTACCAGGGCGGGGGAGCAGTACTTC
clone size: few; J gene: TRBJ2-7; V gene: TRBV6-1; D gene: .; CDR3 protein: CASSERAGEPYEQYF; CDR3 DNA: TGTGCCAGCAGTGAACGGGCAGGAGAACCCTACGAGCAGTACTTC
clone size: many; J gene: TRBJ1-5; V gene: TRBV19; D gene: TRBD1; CDR3 protein: CASSIVGGQNNQPQHF; CDR3 DNA: TGTGCCAGTAGTATAGTAGGGGGACAGAACAATCAGCCCCAGCATTTT
clone size: many; J gene: TRBJ1-1; V gene: TRBV6-2/TRBV6-3; D gene: .; CDR3 protein: CASSYFRSNTEAFF; CDR3 DNA: TGTGCCAGCAGTTACTTTCGGTCGAACACTGAAGCTTTCTTT
clone size: many; J gene: TRBJ2-7; V gene: TRBV13; D gene: .; CDR3 protein: CASSLDPIYEQYF; CDR3 DNA: TGTGCCAGCAGCTTAGACCCCATCTACGAGCAGTACTTC
clone size: many; J gene: TRBJ2-2; V gene: TRBV12-3/TRBV12-4; D gene: TRBD1; CDR3 protein: CASSRQGSGELFF; CDR3 DNA: TGTGCCAGCAGCAGACAGGGTTCCGGGGAGCTGTTTTTT
clone size: .; J gene: TRBJ2-4; V gene: TRBV19; D gene: .; CDR3 protein: CASSNPDSLAKNIQYF; CDR3 DNA: TGTGCCAGTAGTAACCCGGACAGCCTAGCCAAAAACATTCAGTACTTC
clone size: .; J gene: TRBJ2-7; V gene: TRBV19; D gene: .; CDR3 protein: CASSIDTDNYEQYF; CDR3 DNA: TGTGCCAGTAGTATAGACACAGACAACTACGAGCAGTACTTC
clone size: many; J gene: TRBJ2-5; V gene: TRBV7-9; D gene: .; CDR3 protein: CASSLGGYEETQYF; CDR3 DNA: TGTGCCAGCAGCTTAGGAGGGTACGAAGAGACCCAGTACTTC
clone size: many; J gene: TRBJ1-1; V gene: TRBV28; D gene: .; CDR3 protein: CASRHPGQREAFF; CDR3 DNA: TGTGCCAGCAGGCACCCTGGGCAAAGGGAGGCTTTCTTT
clone size: many; J gene: TRBJ2-7; V gene: TRBV6-5; D gene: .; CDR3 protein: CASSSRPKPNSYEQYF; CDR3 DNA: TGTGCCAGCAGTTCCCGACCGAAGCCAAACTCCTACGAGCAGTACTTC
clone size: many; J gene: TRBJ2-7; V gene: TRBV11-2; D gene: .; CDR3 protein: CASSPSGPDYEQYF; CDR3 DNA: TGTGCCAGCAGCCCATCGGGCCCCGACTACGAGCAGTACTTC
clone size: few; J gene: TRBJ1-6; V gene: TRBV11-2; D gene: .; CDR3 protein: CASSLDRKVNSPLHF; CDR3 DNA: TGTGCCAGCAGCTTAGACCGGAAGGTCAATTCACCCCTCCACTTT
clone size: many; J gene: TRBJ1-2; V gene: TRBV9; D gene: .; CDR3 protein: CASSVDLTGRYYGYTF; CDR3 DNA: TGTGCCAGCAGCGTAGATTTAACGGGCCGGTACTATGGCTACACCTTC
clone size: many; J gene: TRBJ2-2; V gene: TRBV25-1; D gene: .; CDR3 protein: CASSELTGELFF; CDR3 DNA: TGTGCCAGCAGTGAACTTACCGGGGAGCTGTTTTTT
clone size: many; J gene: TRBJ1-2; V gene: TRBV30; D gene: .; CDR3 protein: CAWRAVRYTF; CDR3 DNA: TGTGCCTGGCGAGCCGTACGCTACACCTTC
clone size: many; J gene: TRBJ2-4; V gene: TRBV12-3/TRBV12-4; D gene: .; CDR3 protein: CASSLVGGQNIQYF; CDR3 DNA: TGTGCCAGCAGTTTAGTAGGCGGTCAAAACATTCAGTACTTC
clone size: .; J gene: TRBJ1-1; V gene: TRBV6-1; D gene: .; CDR3 protein: CASSRRGEGNTEAFF; CDR3 DNA: TGTGCCAGCAGTCGCCGAGGGGAGGGGAACACTGAAGCTTTCTTT
clone size: .; J gene: TRBJ1-1; V gene: TRBV5-1; D gene: .; CDR3 protein: CASNPPGQNTEAFF; CDR3 DNA: TGCGCCAGCAACCCGCCGGGACAGAACACTGAAGCTTTCTTT
clone size: many; J gene: TRBJ1-1; V gene: TRBV28; D gene: .; CDR3 protein: CASSRDGEMNTEAFF; CDR3 DNA: TGTGCCAGCAGCCGGGACGGCGAGATGAACACTGAAGCTTTCTTT
clone size: .; J gene: TRBJ2-5; V gene: TRBV2; D gene: .; CDR3 protein: CASRGELAGETQYF; CDR3 DNA: TGTGCCAGCAGGGGGGAGCTAGCAGGCGAGACCCAGTACTTC
clone size: many; J gene: TRBJ1-2; V gene: TRBV9; D gene: .; CDR3 protein: CASSSRAGDGYGYTF; CDR3 DNA: TGTGCCAGCAGCTCTCGGGCGGGGGACGGCTATGGCTACACCTTC
clone size: .; J gene: TRBJ2-2; V gene: TRBV6-5; D gene: .; CDR3 protein: CASSYGHRSSTGELFF; CDR3 DNA: TGTGCCAGCAGTTACGGGCACAGGTCGAGCACCGGGGAGCTGTTTTTT
clone size: many; J gene: TRBJ2-7; V gene: TRBV11-1; D gene: .; CDR3 protein: CASSLVRGNEQYF; CDR3 DNA: TGTGCCAGCAGCTTAGTCCGGGGAAACGAGCAGTACTTC